Described below is a single T cell receptor (beta chain) sequence and its context. These data come from a study of blood T cell repertoires in COVID-19. Study information: Some COVID-19 samples were acute and others convalescent; all came from the United States, Italy and Spain. Sources were T cells, B-cell-depleted T cells, or PBMCs; the material itself was cDNA or gDNA.

Original analysis: From reference gene primer amplification, estimates of nucleated cell counts were derived. Some clones are missing from TCRdb's copy, which holds only in-frame ones; the method was immunoSEQ multiplex PCR. That table supplies the V and J calls and clone size; D and trimming were determined from the DNA. The repertoire holds around 130,000 clones, over 80% seen once, with almost 9% in the top ten. The Seattle patients joined while their infection was active and were tracked longitudinally afterward. The sequenced sample was peripheral blood. The source of this sequence is a man in his thirties or forties with COVID-19, enrolled during active disease.

CDR3 region: CASSLDRDETQYF. CDR3 nucleotides: TGTGCCAGCAGCTTAGACAGGGATGAGACCCAGTACTTC. V usage is TRBV7-2 and J usage is TRBJ2-5; tentatively, D is TRBD1 (6 bases). CDR1 and CDR2 (germline): SGHTA, FQGNSA. The CDR3 is 13 residues long. V lost 1 base and J 5 bases, leaving 8 bases between the germline ends.